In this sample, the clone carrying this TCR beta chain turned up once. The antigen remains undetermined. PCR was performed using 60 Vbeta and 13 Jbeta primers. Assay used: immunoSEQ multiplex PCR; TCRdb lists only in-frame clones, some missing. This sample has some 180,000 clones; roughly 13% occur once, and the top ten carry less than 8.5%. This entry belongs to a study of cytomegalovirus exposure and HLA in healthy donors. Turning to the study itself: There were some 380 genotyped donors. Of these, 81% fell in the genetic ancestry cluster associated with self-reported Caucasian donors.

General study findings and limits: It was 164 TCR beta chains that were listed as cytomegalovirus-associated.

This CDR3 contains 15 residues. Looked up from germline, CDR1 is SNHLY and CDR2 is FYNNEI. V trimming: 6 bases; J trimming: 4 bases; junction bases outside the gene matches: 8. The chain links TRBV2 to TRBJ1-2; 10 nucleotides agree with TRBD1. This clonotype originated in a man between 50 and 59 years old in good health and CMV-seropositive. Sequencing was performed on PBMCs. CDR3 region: CASRRDRGGSYGYTF. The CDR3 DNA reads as TGTGCCAGCAGACGGGACAGGGGTGGTAGCTATGGCTACACCTTC.